The sequence of this T cell receptor (beta chain) was determined in a study of T cell responses to AZD1222 COVID-19 vaccine. For the study at large: Recipients boosted at about 4 weeks or about 12 weeks are pooled.

V was pared by 4 bases and J by 4 bases, with 12 bases between. Germline assignment: CDR1 KGHDR and CDR2 SFDVKD. The CDR3 totals 14 residues. Here immunoSEQ multiplex PCR was the method, and the copy in TCRdb shows in-frame clones only, minus some. The sample lists about 120,000 clones; around 92% were seen once. Study-level findings and limits: Spike-specific TCR breadth rose after two AZD1222 doses, and depth rose as well.

On this clone itself: Its antigen is unidentified.

The material sequenced was peripheral blood, taken on day 0 of AZD1222 vaccination. The chain recombines TRBV24-1 with TRBJ1-2; D gene ambiguous. The TCR sequence derives from an adult in good health. CDR3 amino acids: CATSDPGRSYGYTF. The CDR3 DNA follows: TGTGCCACCAGTGACCCCGGACGGTCCTATGGCTACACCTTC.